This T cell receptor (beta chain) comes out of a study of molecular identifiers for immune sequencing clone quantification. For naive CD8 T cells, sorting used the CD8+CD4-CCR7+CD45RA+ phenotype. On this clonotype itself: This clone may be a read error of a much larger clone one base away.

Bulk libraries came from a prior protocol with listed TCR primers. MiXCR was run by TCRdb on the PCR reads, yielding one entry per CDR3 protein. The table shows hundreds of thousands of distinct CDR3 sequences, with less than 20% occurring only once. CDR3 length: 13 amino acids. Germline assignment: CDR1 SNHLY and CDR2 FYNNEI. This TCR was sampled from a human donor in good health. Some libraries in this study had Jurkat cell RNA spiked in. Source material: naive CD8+ T cells from blood, with Jurkat cell RNA spiked in. This sample's subset: FACS-sorted CD8+CD4-CCR7+CD45RA+ naive T cells. The gene calls are TRBV2 and TRBJ2-1; no clear D. The CDR3 nucleotides read TGTGCCAGCGGTGAAGGAGATAGTCCTGGAGAGTTCTTC. It is translated as CASGEGDSPGEFF.